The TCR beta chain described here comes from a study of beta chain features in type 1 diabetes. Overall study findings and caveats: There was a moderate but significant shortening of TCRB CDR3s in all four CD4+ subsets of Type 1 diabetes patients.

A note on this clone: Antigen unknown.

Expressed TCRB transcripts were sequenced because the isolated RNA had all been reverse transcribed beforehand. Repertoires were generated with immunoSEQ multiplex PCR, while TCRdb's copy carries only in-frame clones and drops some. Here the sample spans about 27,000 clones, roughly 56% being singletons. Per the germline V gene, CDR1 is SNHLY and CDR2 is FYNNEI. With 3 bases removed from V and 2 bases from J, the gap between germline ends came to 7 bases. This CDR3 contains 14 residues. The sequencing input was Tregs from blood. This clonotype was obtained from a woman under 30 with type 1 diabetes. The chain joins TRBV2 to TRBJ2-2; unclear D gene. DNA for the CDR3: TGTGCCAGCAGTGATAGCTTAAACACCGGGGAGCTGTTTTTT. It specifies CASSDSLNTGELFF.